The present T cell receptor beta chain was sequenced within a study of regulatory T cells in long-lasting Graves disease. A remark on this clonotype: A junction boundary mismatches the germline segment, possibly from a read error.

Construction of TCR beta libraries relied on iRepertoire HTBI primers and on Arm-PCR targeting CDR3 regions. TCRdb called the multiplex PCR reads again in MiXCR, with one record for every CDR3 protein. The sample has roughly 420,000 distinct CDR3 sequences; 15% to 18% are singletons. CDR1 is SGHDT and CDR2 is YYEEEE in the germline V gene. The CDR3 is 14 residues long. The time point was: newly diagnosed GD, antithyroid drugs for less than 3 months. The TCR library used RNA extracted from PBMCs. The clonotype comes from a female donor with Graves disease. V and J are TRBV5-6 and TRBJ1-1, with a possible D match to TRBD1 (6 bases). Sample: peripheral blood mononuclear cells (PBMCs), taken at new diagnosis, from a patient treated with antithyroid drugs. CDR3 loop: CASSLSGVNTKAFF. As DNA, the CDR3 is TGTGCCAGCAGCTTATCAGGGGTGAACACTAAAGCTTTCTTT.